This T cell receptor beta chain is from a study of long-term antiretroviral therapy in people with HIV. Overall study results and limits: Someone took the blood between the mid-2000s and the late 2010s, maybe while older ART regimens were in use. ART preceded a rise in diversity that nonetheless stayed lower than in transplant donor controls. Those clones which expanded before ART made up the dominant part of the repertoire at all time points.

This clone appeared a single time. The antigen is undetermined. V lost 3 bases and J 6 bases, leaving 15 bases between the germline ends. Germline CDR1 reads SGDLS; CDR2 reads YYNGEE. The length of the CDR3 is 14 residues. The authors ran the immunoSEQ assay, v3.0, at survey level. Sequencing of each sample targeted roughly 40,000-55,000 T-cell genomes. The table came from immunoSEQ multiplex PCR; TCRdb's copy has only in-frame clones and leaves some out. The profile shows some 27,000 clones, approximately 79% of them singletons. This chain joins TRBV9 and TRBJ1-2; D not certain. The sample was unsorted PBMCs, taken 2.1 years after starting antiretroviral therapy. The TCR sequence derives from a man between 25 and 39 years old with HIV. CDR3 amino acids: CASSATKGKDGYTF. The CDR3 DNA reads TGTGCCAGCAGCGCTACTAAAGGGAAGGATGGCTACACCTTC.